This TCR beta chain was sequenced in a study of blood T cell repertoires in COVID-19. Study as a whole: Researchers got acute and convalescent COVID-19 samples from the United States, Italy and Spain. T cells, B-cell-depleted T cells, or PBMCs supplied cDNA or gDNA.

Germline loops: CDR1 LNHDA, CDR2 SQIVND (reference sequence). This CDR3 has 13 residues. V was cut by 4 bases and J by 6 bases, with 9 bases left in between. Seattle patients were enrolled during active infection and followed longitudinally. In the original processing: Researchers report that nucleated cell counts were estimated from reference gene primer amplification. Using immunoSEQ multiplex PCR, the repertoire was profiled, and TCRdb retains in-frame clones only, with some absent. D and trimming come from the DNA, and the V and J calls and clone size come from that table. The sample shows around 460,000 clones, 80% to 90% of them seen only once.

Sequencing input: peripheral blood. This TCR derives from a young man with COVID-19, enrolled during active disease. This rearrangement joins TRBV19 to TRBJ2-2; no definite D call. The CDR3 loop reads CASSTLLPGELFF. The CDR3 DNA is TGTGCCAGTAGTACACTCCTCCCCGGGGAGCTGTTTTTT. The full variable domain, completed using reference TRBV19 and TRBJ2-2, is DGGITQSPKYLFRKEGQNVTLSCEQNLNHDAMYWYRQDPGQGLRLIYYSQIVNDFQKGDIAEGYSVSREKKESFPLTVTSAQKNPTAFYLCASSTLLPGELFFGEGSRLTVL.